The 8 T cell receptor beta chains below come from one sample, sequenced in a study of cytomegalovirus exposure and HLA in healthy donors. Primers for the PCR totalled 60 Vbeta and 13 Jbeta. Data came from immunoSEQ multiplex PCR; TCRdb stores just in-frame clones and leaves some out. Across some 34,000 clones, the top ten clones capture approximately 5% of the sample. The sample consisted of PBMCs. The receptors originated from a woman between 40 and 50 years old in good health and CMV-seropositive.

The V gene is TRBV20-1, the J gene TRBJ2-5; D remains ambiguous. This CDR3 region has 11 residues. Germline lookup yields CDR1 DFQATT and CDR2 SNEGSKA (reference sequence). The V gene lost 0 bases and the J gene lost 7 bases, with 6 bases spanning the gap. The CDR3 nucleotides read TGCAGTGCTAGAGATTGGGCGACCCAGTACTTC. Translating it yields CSARDWATQYF.

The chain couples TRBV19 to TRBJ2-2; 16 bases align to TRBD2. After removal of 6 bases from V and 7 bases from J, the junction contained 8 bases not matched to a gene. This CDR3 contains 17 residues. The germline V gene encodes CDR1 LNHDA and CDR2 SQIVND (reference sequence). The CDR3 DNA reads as TGTGCCAGTAGCCCGGGACTAGCGGGAGGGCCATTCGGGGAGCTGTTTTTT. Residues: CASSPGLAGGPFGELFF.

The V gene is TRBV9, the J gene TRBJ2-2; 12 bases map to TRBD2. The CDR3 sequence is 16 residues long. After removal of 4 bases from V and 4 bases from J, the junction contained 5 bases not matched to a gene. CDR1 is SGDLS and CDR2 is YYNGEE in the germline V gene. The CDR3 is CASSKGLAGFTGELFF. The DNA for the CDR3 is TGTGCCAGCAGCAAGGGACTAGCGGGTTTCACCGGGGAGCTGTTTTTT. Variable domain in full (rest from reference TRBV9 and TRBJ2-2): DSGVTQTPKHLITATGQRVTLRCSPRSGDLSVYWYQQSLDQGLQFLIQYYNGEERAKGNILERFSAQQFPDLHSELNLSSLELGDSALYFCASSKGLAGFTGELFFGEGSRLTVL.

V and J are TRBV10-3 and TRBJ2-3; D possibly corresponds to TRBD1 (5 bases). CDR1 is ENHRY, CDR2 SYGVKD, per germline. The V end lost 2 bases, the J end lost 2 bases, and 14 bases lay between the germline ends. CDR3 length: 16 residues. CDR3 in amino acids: CAISELAGSYTDTQYF. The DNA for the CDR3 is TGTGCCATCAGTGAGCTGGCAGGGTCCTACACAGATACGCAGTATTTT.

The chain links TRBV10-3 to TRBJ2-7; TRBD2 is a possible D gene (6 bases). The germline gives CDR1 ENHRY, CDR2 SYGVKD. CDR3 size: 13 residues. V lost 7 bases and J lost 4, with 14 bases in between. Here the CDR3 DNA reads TGTGCCATCACCTCTAGCGAGTCTTACGAGCAGTACTTC. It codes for CAITSSESYEQYF.

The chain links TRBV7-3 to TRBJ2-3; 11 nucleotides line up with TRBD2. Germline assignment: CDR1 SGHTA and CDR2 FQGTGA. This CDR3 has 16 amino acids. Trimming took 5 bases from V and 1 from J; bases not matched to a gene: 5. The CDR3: CASSLPGLAGTDTQYF. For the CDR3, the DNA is TGTGCCAGCAGCCTCCCGGGACTAGCGGGCACAGATACGCAGTATTTT. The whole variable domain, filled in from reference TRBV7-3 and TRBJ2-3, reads GAGVSQTPSNKVTEKGKYVELRCDPISGHTALYWYRQSLGQGPEFLIYFQGTGAADDSGLPNDRFFAVRPEGSVSTLKIQRTERGDSAVYLCASSLPGLAGTDTQYFGPGTRLTVL.

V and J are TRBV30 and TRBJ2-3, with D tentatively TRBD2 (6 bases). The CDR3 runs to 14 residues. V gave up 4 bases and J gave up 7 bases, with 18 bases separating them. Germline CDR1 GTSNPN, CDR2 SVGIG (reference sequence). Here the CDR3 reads CAWTPREMVYTQYF. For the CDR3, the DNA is TGTGCCTGGACCCCCCGGGAGATGGTGTATACGCAGTATTTT.

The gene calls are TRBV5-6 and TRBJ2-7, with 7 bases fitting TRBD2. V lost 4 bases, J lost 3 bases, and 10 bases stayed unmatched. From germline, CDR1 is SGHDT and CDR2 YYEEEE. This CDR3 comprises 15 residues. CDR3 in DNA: TGTGCCAGCAGCCGAGGGACTATCTATTTCTACGAGCAGTACTTC. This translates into CASSRGTIYFYEQYF.